This paragraph reports one TCR beta chain. V was shortened by 1 base and J by 1 base, with 17 bases between the two germline ends. CDR1 SEHNR and CDR2 FQNEAQ come from the germline V gene (reference sequence). The CDR3 totals 18 residues. This entry belongs to a study of patients and donors after allogeneic stem cell transplantation. Via MiXCR, TCRdb re-called the RT-PCR reads, giving one row per CDR3 protein. The sample has approximately 140,000 distinct CDR3 sequences, over 35% seen once. The chain is built from TRBV7-9 and TRBJ1-3; no firm D call. This clonotype originated in a human donor who was either an allogeneic HSCT recipient or a stem cell or donor lymphocyte infusion donor (not recorded which). It is not recorded whose cells these are; they may come from a transplant donor. Sequencing used blood, either unsorted or a sorted T cell fraction (not recorded which). CDR3 nucleotides: TGTGCCAGCAGCTTAGAGGCCGGCCTAATTTCTTCTGGAAACACCATATATTTT. Translated: CASSLEAGLISSGNTIYF.